A single sample gave rise to the 24 T cell receptor beta chains below, sequenced in a study of post-analysis software for immune sequencing data. cDNA libraries of TCR beta carried unique molecular identifiers. Each CDR3 protein gets one entry after TCRdb re-called the PCR reads with MiXCR. This sample has about 760,000 distinct CDR3 sequences, with approximately 30% found just once. Broader study findings: Five or six TRBV segments were significantly more frequent in patients than in controls. TRBV5-6, TRBV5-1 and TRBV20-1 were among these segments.

These TCRs are of unknown antigen specificity. The specimen sequenced was blood. These receptors originate from a girl aged 10 to 17 with multiple sclerosis.

This clonotype was found many times. The V and J genes are TRBV29-1 and TRBJ2-7, with no clear D. V was clipped by 0 bases and J by 5 bases, with 5 bases between them. The germline V gene has CDR1 SQVTM and CDR2 ANQGSEA. The CDR3 loop spans 11 amino acids. This chain's CDR3 is CSVEEGNEQYF. In nucleotides, the CDR3 is TGCAGCGTTGAAGAGGGGAACGAGCAGTACTTC.

This clonotype has only a few counts. V gene TRBV11-2 combines with J gene TRBJ2-1; 10 nucleotides line up with TRBD2. The length of the CDR3 is 16 residues. Germline V lookup: CDR1 SGHAT, CDR2 FQNNGV. The V gene end was trimmed by 1 base and the J gene end by 2 bases; junction bases not matched to a gene: 2. This CDR3 reads CASSLVLAGAYNEQFF. DNA for the CDR3: TGTGCCAGCAGCTTAGTTCTAGCGGGAGCCTACAATGAGCAGTTCTTC.

V usage is TRBV4-1 and J usage is TRBJ2-1; D call uncertain. The V end was cut by 0 bases, the J end by 0 bases, with 6 bases between. Germline V gene lookup returns CDR1 MGHRA and CDR2 YSYEKL. This CDR3 is built from 15 residues. The CDR3 is CASSQDDPSYNEQFF. Written as DNA, the CDR3 is TGCGCCAGCAGCCAAGACGACCCCTCCTACAATGAGCAGTTCTTC.

This sequence joins TRBV24-1 and TRBJ2-3; no firm D call. Trimming removed 3 bases from V and 5 bases from J, with 8 bases in between. Germline V gene lookup returns CDR1 KGHDR and CDR2 SFDVKD. This CDR3 is 13 amino acids long. The CDR3 DNA reads as TGTGCCACCAGTGATCGCTCTAGAGATACGCAGTATTTT. Amino acids: CATSDRSRDTQYF.

This rearrangement joins TRBV6-1 to TRBJ2-1; D not certain. Trimming pared 6 bases from V and 5 bases from J, leaving 8 bases between. Germline V gives CDR1 MNHNS, CDR2 SASEGT. The CDR3 is 12 amino acids. CDR3 sequence: CASSPRNNEQFF. The CDR3 bases are TGTGCCAGCAGCCCACGTAACAATGAGCAGTTCTTC.

This clonotype has more than one count but fewer than ten. The chain recombines TRBV7-2 with TRBJ2-3; 8 bases are shared with TRBD2. CDR1 and CDR2 from the germline V gene are SGHTA and FQGNSA. The CDR3 has 17 residues. Trimming at V came to 5 bases and at J to 2 bases, leaving 12 bases not matched to a gene. The CDR3 loop is CASSPEGASGYTDTQYF. The CDR3 nucleotides read TGTGCCAGCAGCCCCGAAGGGGCTAGCGGGTACACAGATACGCAGTATTTT.

The rearrangement joins TRBV7-9 to TRBJ2-1; no reliable D call. The germline V gene encodes CDR1 SEHNR and CDR2 FQNEAQ (reference sequence). The CDR3 has 14 amino acids. The germline V and J ends were trimmed by 4 bases and 6 bases, with 13 bases remaining between them. CDR3 DNA sequence: TGTGCCAGCAGCTCTAGAGACGGGTTCAATGAGCAGTTCTTC. Protein sequence: CASSSRDGFNEQFF.

The chain uses TRBV25-1 and TRBJ1-2; D remains unclear. V was clipped by 6 bases and J by 5 bases, with 13 bases between them. Germline-derived CDR1 and CDR2 are MGHDK and SYGVNS. The CDR3 covers 13 residues. CDR3 in amino acids: CASRAASVYGYTF. The DNA of the CDR3 is TGTGCCAGCAGGGCCGCGTCCGTGTATGGCTACACCTTC.

This clonotype was seen ten or more times. This sequence joins TRBV3-1 and TRBJ2-3; TRBD2 agrees at 8 bases. The CDR3 runs 17 residues. Germline trimming cut 4 bases from V and 5 bases from J; bases unmatched to any gene: 14. Germline CDR1 and CDR2: LGHDT and YNNKEL (reference sequence). CDR3: CASSPRPGAGAGDTQYF. DNA for the CDR3: TGTGCCAGCAGCCCCCGCCCAGGAGCGGGGGCCGGAGATACGCAGTATTTT.

In this sample, this clonotype turned up a few times. The DNA of the CDR3 is TGTGCCAGCAGTACCCGTGAAGTGGGACAGGGGTTCTTC. Amino acids: CASSTREVGQGFF. V gene TRBV7-2 combines with J gene TRBJ2-1; 9 bases are shared with TRBD1. V lost 6 bases and J lost 15; bases outside the gene matches: 12. This CDR3 spans 13 amino acids. Per the germline V gene, CDR1 is SGHTA and CDR2 is FQGNSA.

The chain joins TRBV14 to TRBJ1-1; D not certain. The CDR3 runs to 13 residues. Trimming pared 4 bases from V and 2 bases from J, leaving 8 bases between. Germline CDR1 is SGHDN and CDR2 is FVKESK. CDR3 coding DNA: TGTGCCAGCAGCCGACAAATCAACACTGAAGCTTTCTTT. Amino acid sequence: CASSRQINTEAFF.

Turning to this clonotype: An end of the junction does not agree with germline; a read error may underlie this. The chain recombines TRBV20-1 with TRBJ2-5; possibly TRBD1 for D (6 bases). The end of the DNA aligns better with TRBJ2-7, so the J call may be wrong. The germline V gene has CDR1 DFQATT and CDR2 SNEGSKA (reference sequence). The CDR3 spans 13 residues. CDR3 region: CSARVQGSYEQYF. Here the CDR3 DNA reads TGCAGTGCGAGAGTACAGGGATCCTACGAGCAGTACTTC.

This chain joins TRBV20-1 and TRBJ1-1; perhaps TRBD1 as D (5 bases). Trimming took off 4 bases at V and 3 bases at J, with 12 bases between the two ends. Germline V lookup: CDR1 DFQATT, CDR2 SNEGSKA (reference sequence). There are 13 residues in the CDR3. The CDR3 DNA sequence: TGCAGTGCTAAGGGGTCGACAGACACTGAAGCTTTCTTT. Translation gives CSAKGSTDTEAFF.

The J gene is TRBJ1-2, the V gene TRBV29-1; possible D gene TRBD1, 5 bases. CDR3 length equals 12 residues. CDR1 and CDR2 from the germline V gene are SQVTM and ANQGSEA. V dropped 6 bases and J dropped 6 bases, with 14 bases sitting between them. CDR3 region: CSVGGVLNGYTF. The CDR3 coding sequence is TGCAGCGTGGGAGGGGTGTTAAATGGCTACACCTTC.

This clonotype was observed a handful of times. The chain employs TRBV3-1 and TRBJ2-3; 9 nucleotides agree with TRBD2. J was trimmed by 4 bases and V by 4 bases; bases with no gene match: 9. Germline V gives CDR1 LGHDT, CDR2 YNNKEL (reference sequence). This CDR3 has 16 amino acids. The CDR3 reads CASSLQGGRAPDTQYF. CDR3 nucleotides: TGTGCCAGCAGCCTTCAGGGCGGGAGGGCCCCAGATACGCAGTATTTT.

The chain links TRBV7-9 to TRBJ2-2; unclear D gene. Germline CDR1 SEHNR, CDR2 FQNEAQ (reference sequence). The V gene lost 3 bases and the J gene lost 4 bases, with 9 bases spanning the gap. The CDR3 length is 14 residues. The CDR3 DNA reads as TGTGCCAGCAGCTTTTCAGGAATCACCGGGGAGCTGTTTTTT. Translated, it gives CASSFSGITGELFF. The full variable domain, with the rest looked up from reference TRBV7-9 and TRBJ2-2, is DTGVSQNPRHKITKRGQNVTFRCDPISEHNRLYWYRQTLGQGPEFLTYFQNEAQLEKSRLLSDRFSAERPKGSFSTLEIQRTEQGDSAMYLCASSFSGITGELFFGEGSRLTVL.

The DNA for the CDR3 is TGTGCCAGCAGTTTATTACAGGGGAATTCACCCCTCCACTTT. This codes for CASSLLQGNSPLHF. The J gene is TRBJ1-6, the V gene TRBV12-3 or TRBV12-4, with 7 bases lining up with TRBD1. The V and J ends lost 2 bases and 7 bases, in that order; junction bases with no gene match: 2. The CDR3 length is 14 residues.

The chain couples TRBV20-1 to TRBJ1-2, with D tentatively TRBD1 (5 bases). The CDR3 sequence is 12 residues long. The V end was cut by 6 bases, the J end by 7 bases, with 15 bases between. Germline V gene sequence: CDR1 DFQATT, CDR2 SNEGSKA (reference sequence). DNA of the CDR3: TGCAGTGCCCGCAGGGTCGAGGGTGGCTACACCTTC. Protein sequence: CSARRVEGGYTF.

This sequence joins TRBV5-6 and TRBJ1-4, with 8 bases aligning to TRBD1. Per germline, CDR1 SGHDT and CDR2 YYEEEE. The CDR3 is 13 residues long. The trim removed 3 bases at V and 8 bases at J, leaving 3 bases unmatched. The CDR3 DNA reads TGTGCCAGCAGCTGGCAGGGGGCGGAAAAACTGTTTTTT. Its translation: CASSWQGAEKLFF.

On this clonotype: This CDR3 fails to terminate in the conserved phenylalanine or tryptophan, so it likely reflects a read error. The V call is TRBV7-2, the J call TRBJ1-2; possible D gene TRBD1, 6 bases. The CDR3 is 17 amino acids. V was clipped by 2 bases and J by 8 bases, with 24 bases between them. The germline gives CDR1 SGHTA, CDR2 FQGNSA. The CDR3 DNA is TGTGCCAGCAGCTTATCGGGGCGGAGGGGGGCTCAAGGAGGCTACACCTGC. Translating gives CASSLSGRRGAQGGYTC.

Note on this clonotype: A much bigger clone sits one base away, suggesting this may be a read error. The J gene is TRBJ2-5, the V gene TRBV6-5; the D call may be TRBD1 or TRBD2 (6 bases each). Deletions cut 9 bases from V and 11 bases from J, with 22 bases between. CDR1 MNHEY and CDR2 SVGAGI come from the germline V gene. This CDR3 has 13 amino acids. CDR3 nucleotides: TGTGCCAGTCAGGGTGGGGGGCTGAGTGAGCAGTACTTC. Translated, it gives CASQGGGLSEQYF.

This clonotype was seen a few times. The rearrangement joins TRBV7-9 to TRBJ1-1, with a weak D call TRBD1 (5 bases). Trimming removed 8 bases from V and 0 bases from J, with 13 bases in between. The CDR3 runs to 14 residues. From germline, CDR1 is SEHNR and CDR2 FQNEAQ (reference sequence). The CDR3 DNA is TGTGCCAGCGGGACCGACGGCCTGAACACTGAAGCTTTCTTT. It codes for CASGTDGLNTEAFF.

This clonotype was found a few times. CDR3 coding DNA: TGCAGCGTTGAGGGGGGGGTCCCGAAAGAGACCCAGTACTTC. Translating it yields CSVEGGVPKETQYF. This chain joins TRBV29-1 and TRBJ2-5, with TRBD2 matching over 7 bases. Germline CDR1 SQVTM, CDR2 ANQGSEA. Trimming at V came to 3 bases and at J to 3 bases, leaving 7 bases not matched to a gene. CDR3 length equals 14 residues.

This clonotype was counted a few times. The V call is TRBV12-3 or TRBV12-4, the J call TRBJ2-3, with unresolved D. The ends were cut back, 3 bases at V and 2 bases at J, with 15 bases in the middle. CDR3 size: 16 residues. CDR3 bases: TGTGCCAGCAGTTTCAGAAGACTCTCCACCACAGATACGCAGTATTTT. Translated, it gives CASSFRRLSTTDTQYF.